This paragraph reports one T cell receptor (beta chain). Its antigen is as yet unknown. This sample is drawn from a study of Graves' ophthalmopathy and Graves' hyperthyroidism. RNA transcripts served as template for amplifying TCR beta CDR3 sequences. First-round RT-PCR relied on HTBI primers, and a second-round multiplex PCR came next. TCRdb reprocessed the multiplex PCR reads via MiXCR and lists one record per CDR3 protein. Altogether 200,000 to 250,000 distinct CDR3 sequences are present, around 50% being singletons, with the ten largest covering approximately 51%. The authors used Ficoll-Paque density gradient centrifugation to separate PBMCs. The input was around 10 ml of fresh peripheral blood. Broader study findings: Forecasting of ophthalmopathy progression by the model achieved approximately 70% sensitivity and around 77% specificity. Among expanded thyroid clonotypes above 0.001 frequency, most also occurred in blood.

Sequenced: peripheral blood. The origin of this receptor is an adult man with Graves' ophthalmopathy.

The chain's CDR3 is CSATGETYEQYF. The DNA for the CDR3 is TGCAGTGCTACGGGGGAAACCTACGAGCAGTACTTC. This chain links TRBV20-1 with TRBJ2-7; D may be TRBD2 (6 bases). CDR3 length: 12 residues. V lost 4 bases and J 2 bases, leaving 9 bases between the germline ends. The germline gives CDR1 DFQATT, CDR2 SNEGSKA (reference sequence).